This is a list of T cell receptor beta chains from one sample in a study of blood T cells in healthy people across ages. TCRdb reanalysed the 5' RACE reads using MiXCR and keeps one entry per CDR3 protein. The sample includes 1.6 million or so distinct CDR3 sequences, roughly 32% seen only once; the top ten take around 10%. The sequencing input was blood. These receptors were taken from a woman aged 25 to 39 in good health. CDR3s include the opening cysteine and the closing phenylalanine or tryptophan. Fields, in order: clone size, D gene, CDR3 length, V gene, J gene, CDR3 DNA, CDR3 protein. D genes are given only for firm matches. Expanded clones are given a class, and other clones once, few, many or no size at all.

abundance: few
d_gene: -
len: 14
v_gene: TRBV15
j_gene: TRBJ2-7
CDR3nt: TGTGCCACCAGCAGAGATGAGGCGGCGGAAGAGCAGTACTTC
CDR3aa: CATSRDEAAEEQYF

abundance: -
d_gene: -
len: 16
v_gene: TRBV10-2
j_gene: TRBJ2-6
CDR3nt: TGCGCCAGCAGTGACTCGGGGTTCTCTGGGGCCAACGTCCTGACTTTC
CDR3aa: CASSDSGFSGANVLTF

abundance: -
d_gene: -
len: 16
v_gene: TRBV6-1
j_gene: TRBJ2-3
CDR3nt: TGTGCCTGCAGACCTAAGCCCCTAGCAGGCACAGATACGCAGTATTTT
CDR3aa: CACRPKPLAGTDTQYF

abundance: -
d_gene: TRBD2
len: 16
v_gene: TRBV9
j_gene: TRBJ2-3
CDR3nt: TGTGCCAGCAGCGTCGGAGCGGGACTAGCTATAGATACGCAGTATTTT
CDR3aa: CASSVGAGLAIDTQYF

abundance: -
d_gene: -
len: 15
v_gene: TRBV9
j_gene: TRBJ2-2
CDR3nt: TGTGCCAGCAGCGTAGGGTTTTGGAGCGACGGGGAGCTGTTTTTT
CDR3aa: CASSVGFWSDGELFF

abundance: -
d_gene: -
len: 13
v_gene: TRBV13
j_gene: TRBJ1-5
CDR3nt: TGTGCCAGCAGCAAAGACGGAGATCAGCCCCAGCATTTT
CDR3aa: CASSKDGDQPQHF

abundance: -
d_gene: -
len: 15
v_gene: TRBV6-6
j_gene: TRBJ1-3
CDR3nt: TGTGCCAGCAGTACCCCGACAGCGCCTGGAAACACCATATATTTT
CDR3aa: CASSTPTAPGNTIYF

abundance: few
d_gene: TRBD2
len: 15
v_gene: TRBV20-1
j_gene: TRBJ2-5
CDR3nt: TGCAGTGCAAAACCGGGGACTAGCGGGGAAGAGACCCAGTACTTC
CDR3aa: CSAKPGTSGEETQYF

abundance: many
d_gene: -
len: 14
v_gene: TRBV10-3
j_gene: TRBJ2-5
CDR3nt: TGTGCCATCAGGAACTGGGCCTGGAGGGAGACCCAGTACTTC
CDR3aa: CAIRNWAWRETQYF

abundance: -
d_gene: -
len: 13
v_gene: TRBV5-6
j_gene: TRBJ2-5
CDR3nt: TGTGCCAGCAGCTTGGACAGGATAGGGACCCAGTACTTC
CDR3aa: CASSLDRIGTQYF

abundance: -
d_gene: -
len: 14
v_gene: TRBV29-1
j_gene: TRBJ1-5
CDR3nt: TGCAGCGTTGAAAGAGACAAGGGCAATCAGCCCCAGCATTTT
CDR3aa: CSVERDKGNQPQHF

abundance: -
d_gene: -
len: 12
v_gene: TRBV12-3/TRBV12-4
j_gene: TRBJ1-2
CDR3nt: TGTGCCAGCAGTCCGTCTGGGAGGGGCTACACCTTC
CDR3aa: CASSPSGRGYTF

abundance: -
d_gene: TRBD2
len: 18
v_gene: TRBV12-3/TRBV12-4
j_gene: TRBJ2-3
CDR3nt: TGTGCCAGCAGCCACCTAGGGGTAGCGGGGGGCCCCACAGATACGCAGTATTTT
CDR3aa: CASSHLGVAGGPTDTQYF

abundance: once
d_gene: -
len: 13
v_gene: TRBV29-1
j_gene: TRBJ2-1
CDR3nt: TGCGGCACCACAGGGACCTCCTACAATGTGCAGTTCTTC
CDR3aa: CGTTGTSYNVQFF

abundance: once
d_gene: TRBD2
len: 18
v_gene: TRBV3-1
j_gene: TRBJ2-3
CDR3nt: TGTGCCAGCAGCCAACATAGGGGACTAGCGGGACAGACAGATACGCAGTATTTT
CDR3aa: CASSQHRGLAGQTDTQYF

abundance: -
d_gene: TRBD2
len: 16
v_gene: TRBV15
j_gene: TRBJ2-1
CDR3nt: TGTGCCACCAGCAGAGTCCTAGCGGGAGGTTACAATGAGCAGTTCTTC
CDR3aa: CATSRVLAGGYNEQFF

abundance: -
d_gene: -
len: 16
v_gene: TRBV3-1
j_gene: TRBJ2-7
CDR3nt: TGTGCCAGCAGCCAAGGCTCTTCCGGACGGACCTACGAGCAGTACTTC
CDR3aa: CASSQGSSGRTYEQYF

abundance: -
d_gene: TRBD2
len: 14
v_gene: TRBV20-1
j_gene: TRBJ2-1
CDR3nt: TGCAGTGCTCAAACTAGCGGGGCATACAATGAGCAGTTCTTC
CDR3aa: CSAQTSGAYNEQFF

abundance: many
d_gene: TRBD2
len: 14
v_gene: TRBV29-1
j_gene: TRBJ2-5
CDR3nt: TGCAGCGTTGAAGATAGCGGGGCAAAAGAGACCCAGTACTTC
CDR3aa: CSVEDSGAKETQYF

abundance: few
d_gene: -
len: 16
v_gene: TRBV7-9
j_gene: TRBJ2-1
CDR3nt: TGTGCCAGCAGCTTAAACCTCCGAGTGTCCTACAATGAGCAGTTCTTC
CDR3aa: CASSLNLRVSYNEQFF

abundance: -
d_gene: -
len: 14
v_gene: TRBV21-1
j_gene: TRBJ2-5
CDR3nt: TGTGCCAGAGGGTGGGGCCTGGTAAACAATGAGCAGTACTTC
CDR3aa: CARGWGLVNNEQYF

abundance: -
d_gene: -
len: 12
v_gene: TRBV20-1
j_gene: TRBJ2-5
CDR3nt: TGCAGTACAGGATTCTATGGGGAGACCCAGTACTTC
CDR3aa: CSTGFYGETQYF

abundance: -
d_gene: TRBD2
len: 18
v_gene: TRBV7-3
j_gene: TRBJ2-3
CDR3nt: TGTGCCAGCAGCACCCTAGGGGTAGCGGGAGGGATCACGACGACGCAGTATTTT
CDR3aa: CASSTLGVAGGITTTQYF

abundance: many
d_gene: -
len: 14
v_gene: TRBV5-1
j_gene: TRBJ1-5
CDR3nt: TGTGCCAGCAGTTTAGCCGGCGGTAATCAGCCCCAGCATTTT
CDR3aa: CASSLAGGNQPQHF

abundance: -
d_gene: -
len: 14
v_gene: TRBV2
j_gene: TRBJ2-7
CDR3nt: TGTGCCAGCAGTTGGACCGAAAGCTCCTACGAGCAGTACTTC
CDR3aa: CASSWTESSYEQYF

abundance: -
d_gene: -
len: 13
v_gene: TRBV20-1
j_gene: TRBJ2-3
CDR3nt: TGCAGTGCCCCCCGGGATGGCACAGATACGCAGTATTTT
CDR3aa: CSAPRDGTDTQYF